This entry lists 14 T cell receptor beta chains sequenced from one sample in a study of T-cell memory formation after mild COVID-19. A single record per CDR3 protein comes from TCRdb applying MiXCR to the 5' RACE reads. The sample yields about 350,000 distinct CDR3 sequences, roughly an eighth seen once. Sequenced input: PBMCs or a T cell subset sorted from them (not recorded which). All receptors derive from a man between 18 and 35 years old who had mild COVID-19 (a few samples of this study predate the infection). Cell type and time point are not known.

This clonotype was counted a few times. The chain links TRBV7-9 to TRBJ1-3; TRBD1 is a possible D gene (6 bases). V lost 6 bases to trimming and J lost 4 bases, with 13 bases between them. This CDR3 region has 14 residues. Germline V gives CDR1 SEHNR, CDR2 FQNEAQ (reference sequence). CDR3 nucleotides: TGTGCCAGCAGAGATACAGGGAAAGGAAACACCATATATTTT. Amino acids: CASRDTGKGNTIYF.

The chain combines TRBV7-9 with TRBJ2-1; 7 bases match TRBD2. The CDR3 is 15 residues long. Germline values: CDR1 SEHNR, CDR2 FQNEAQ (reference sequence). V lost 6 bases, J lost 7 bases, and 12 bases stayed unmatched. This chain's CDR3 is CASRRSVMGGNEQFF. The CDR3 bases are TGTGCCAGCAGACGCTCGGTAATGGGAGGGAATGAGCAGTTCTTC.

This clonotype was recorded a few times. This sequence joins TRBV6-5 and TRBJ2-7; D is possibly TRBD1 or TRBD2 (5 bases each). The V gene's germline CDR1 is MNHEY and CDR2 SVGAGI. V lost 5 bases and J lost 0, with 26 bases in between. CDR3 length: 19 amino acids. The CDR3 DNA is TGTGCCAGCAGTCCCCCCGCGGAGGTCGAGACAGCGAGCTCCTACGAGCAGTACGTC. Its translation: CASSPPAEVETASSYEQYV.

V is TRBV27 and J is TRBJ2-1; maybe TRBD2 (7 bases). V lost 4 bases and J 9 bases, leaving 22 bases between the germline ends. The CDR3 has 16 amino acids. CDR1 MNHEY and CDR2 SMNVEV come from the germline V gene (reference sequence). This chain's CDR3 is CASSWGGPPGVGEQFF. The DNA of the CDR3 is TGTGCCAGCAGTTGGGGGGGGCCCCCCGGAGTCGGTGAGCAGTTCTTC.

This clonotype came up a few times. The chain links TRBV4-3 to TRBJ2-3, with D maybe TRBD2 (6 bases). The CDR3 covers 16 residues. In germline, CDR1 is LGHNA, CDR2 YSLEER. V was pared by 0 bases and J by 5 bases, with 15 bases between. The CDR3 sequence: CASSQEASAVGDTQYF. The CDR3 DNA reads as TGCGCCAGCAGCCAAGAGGCTAGCGCGGTGGGAGATACGCAGTATTTT.

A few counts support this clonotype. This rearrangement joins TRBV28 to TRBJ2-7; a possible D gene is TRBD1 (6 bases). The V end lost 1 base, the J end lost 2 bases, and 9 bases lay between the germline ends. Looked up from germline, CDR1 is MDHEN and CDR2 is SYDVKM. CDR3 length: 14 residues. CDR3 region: CASSLFGQTYEQYV. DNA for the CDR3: TGTGCCAGCAGTTTATTCGGACAGACCTACGAGCAGTACGTC.

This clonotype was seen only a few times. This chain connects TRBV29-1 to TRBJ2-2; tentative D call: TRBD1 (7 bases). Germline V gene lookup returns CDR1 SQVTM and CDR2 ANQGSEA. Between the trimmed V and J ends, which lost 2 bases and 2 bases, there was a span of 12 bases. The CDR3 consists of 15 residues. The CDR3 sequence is CSVETGAGNTGELFF. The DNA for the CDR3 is TGCAGCGTTGAAACAGGGGCGGGAAACACCGGGGAGCTGTTTTTT.

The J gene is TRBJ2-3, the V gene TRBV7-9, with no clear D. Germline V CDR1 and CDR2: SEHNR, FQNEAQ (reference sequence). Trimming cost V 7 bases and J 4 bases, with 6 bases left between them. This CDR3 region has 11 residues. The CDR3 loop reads CASTGADTQYF. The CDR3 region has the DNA TGTGCCAGCACCGGCGCAGATACGCAGTATTTT.

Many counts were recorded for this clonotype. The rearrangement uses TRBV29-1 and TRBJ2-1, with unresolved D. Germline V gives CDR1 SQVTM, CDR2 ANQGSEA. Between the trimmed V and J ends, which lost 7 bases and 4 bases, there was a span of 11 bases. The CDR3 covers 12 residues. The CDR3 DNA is TGCAGCGCTCTGAGACGGTACAATGAGCAGTTCTTC. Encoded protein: CSALRRYNEQFF.

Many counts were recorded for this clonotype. This chain's CDR3 is CAISDQGQQGTQYF. The CDR3 nucleotides read TGTGCCATCAGTGATCAAGGGCAGCAGGGGACCCAGTACTTC. The J gene is TRBJ2-5, the V gene TRBV10-3, with D possibly matching TRBD1 (5 bases). V lost 3 bases to trimming and J lost 7 bases, with 15 bases between them. The CDR3 length is 14 residues. CDR1 and CDR2 from the germline V gene are ENHRY and SYGVKD.

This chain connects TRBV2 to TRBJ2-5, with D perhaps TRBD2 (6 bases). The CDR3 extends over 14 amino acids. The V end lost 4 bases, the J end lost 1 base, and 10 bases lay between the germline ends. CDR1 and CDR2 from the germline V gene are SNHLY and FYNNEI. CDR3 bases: TGTGCCAGCAGTGTGGGGGGACGCCAAGAGACCCAGTACTTC. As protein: CASSVGGRQETQYF.

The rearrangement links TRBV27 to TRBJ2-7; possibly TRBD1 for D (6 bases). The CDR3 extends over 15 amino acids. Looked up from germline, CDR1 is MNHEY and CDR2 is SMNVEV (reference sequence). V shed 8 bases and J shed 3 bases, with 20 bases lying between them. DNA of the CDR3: TGTGCCAGCCAAATTCAACAGGGTGGGGGCTACGAGCAGTACTTC. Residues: CASQIQQGGGYEQYF.

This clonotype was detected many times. CDR3 in amino acids: CASSSGPGEQYV. The CDR3 nucleotides read TGTGCCAGCAGCTCAGGACCGGGGGAGCAGTACGTC. This sequence joins TRBV7-2 and TRBJ2-7; D perhaps matches TRBD2 (5 bases). The CDR3 has 12 amino acids. V lost 4 bases and J lost 7, with 11 bases in between. Germline V gives CDR1 SGHTA, CDR2 FQGNSA.

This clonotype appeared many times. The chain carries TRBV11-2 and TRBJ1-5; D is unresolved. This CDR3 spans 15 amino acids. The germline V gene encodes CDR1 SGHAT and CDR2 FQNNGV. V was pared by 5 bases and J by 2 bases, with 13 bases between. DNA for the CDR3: TGTGCCAGCAGCCGCGAACAACGGGGCAATCAGCCCCAGCATTTT. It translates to CASSREQRGNQPQHF.